This T cell receptor beta chain was identified in a study of cytomegalovirus exposure and HLA in healthy donors. At the level of the study: An earlier analysis identified 117 million unique TCR beta sequences in approximately 190 million T cells. Of roughly 400 genotyped donors, about 80% grouped in the Caucasian-associated ancestry cluster.

Germline CDR1 is MGHRA and CDR2 is YSYEKL. The V gene end was trimmed by 4 bases and the J gene end by 5 bases; junction bases not matched to a gene: 4. This CDR3 has 16 amino acids. General observations from the study: Presence/absence analyses took donor sequencing depth as roughly uniform. Most TCR beta V segments were productive about 90% or about 30% of the time in an earlier analysis.

The PCR ran on 60 Vbeta and 13 Jbeta primers. Only in-frame clones appear in the TCRdb table, and some are missing; sequencing was by immunoSEQ multiplex PCR. The repertoire has over 75,000 clones, around three quarters of them found once; the top ten carry about 3.1%. As to this clone: Antigen specificity is unknown.

The genes are TRBV4-1 and TRBJ2-3; 15 bases align to TRBD2. Material for sequencing was PBMCs. This receptor was identified in a male donor in good health and CMV-seropositive. DNA of the CDR3: TGCGCCAGCAGCCGGACTAGCGGGGGGGCCGAAGATACGCAGTATTTT. Amino acids: CASSRTSGGAEDTQYF.